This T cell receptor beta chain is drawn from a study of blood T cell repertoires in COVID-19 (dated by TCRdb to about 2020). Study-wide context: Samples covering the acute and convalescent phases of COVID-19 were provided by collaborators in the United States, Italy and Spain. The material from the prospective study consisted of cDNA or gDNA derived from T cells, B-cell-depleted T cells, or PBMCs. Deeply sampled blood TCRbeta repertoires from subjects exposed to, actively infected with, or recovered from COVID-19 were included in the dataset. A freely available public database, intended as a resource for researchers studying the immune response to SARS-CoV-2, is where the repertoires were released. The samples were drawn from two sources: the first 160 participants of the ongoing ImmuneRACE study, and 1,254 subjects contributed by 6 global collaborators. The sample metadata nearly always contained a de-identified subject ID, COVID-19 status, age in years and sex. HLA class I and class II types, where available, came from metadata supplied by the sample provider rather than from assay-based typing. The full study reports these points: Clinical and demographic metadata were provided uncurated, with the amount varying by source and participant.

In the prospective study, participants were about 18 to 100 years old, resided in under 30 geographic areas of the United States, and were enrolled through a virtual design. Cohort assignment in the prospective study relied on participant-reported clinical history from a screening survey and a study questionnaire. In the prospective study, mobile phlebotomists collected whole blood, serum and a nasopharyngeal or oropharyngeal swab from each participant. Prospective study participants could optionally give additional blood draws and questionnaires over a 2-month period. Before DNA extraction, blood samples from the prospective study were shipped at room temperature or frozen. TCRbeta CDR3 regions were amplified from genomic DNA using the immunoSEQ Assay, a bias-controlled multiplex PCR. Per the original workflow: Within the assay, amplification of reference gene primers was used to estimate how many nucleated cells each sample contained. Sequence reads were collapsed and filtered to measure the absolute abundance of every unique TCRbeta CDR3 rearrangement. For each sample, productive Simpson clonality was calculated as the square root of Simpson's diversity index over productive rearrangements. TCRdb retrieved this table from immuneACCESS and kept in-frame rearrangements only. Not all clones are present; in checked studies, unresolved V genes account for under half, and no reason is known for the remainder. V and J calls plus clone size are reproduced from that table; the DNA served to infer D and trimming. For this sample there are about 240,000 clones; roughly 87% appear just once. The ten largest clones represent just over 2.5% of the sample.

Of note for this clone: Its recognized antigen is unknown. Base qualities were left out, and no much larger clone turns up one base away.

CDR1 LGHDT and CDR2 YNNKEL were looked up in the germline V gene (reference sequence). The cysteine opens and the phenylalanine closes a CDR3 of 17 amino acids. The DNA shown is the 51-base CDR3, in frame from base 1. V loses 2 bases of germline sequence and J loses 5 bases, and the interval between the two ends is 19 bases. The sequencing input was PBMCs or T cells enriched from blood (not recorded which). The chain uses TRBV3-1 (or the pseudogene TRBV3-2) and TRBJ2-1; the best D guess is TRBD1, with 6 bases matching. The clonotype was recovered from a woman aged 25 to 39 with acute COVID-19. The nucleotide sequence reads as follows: TGTGCCAGCAGCCAATTGGCAGGGGCAGCTGATCACAATGAGCAGTTCTTC. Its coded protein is CASSQLAGAADHNEQFF.